The 6 T cell receptor beta chains listed next were all sequenced from one sample in a study of healthy donors' naive CD4 and CD8 T cells. Starting from approximately 500 ng of total RNA, TCR libraries were made with linear amplification. Each CDR3 protein gets one entry after TCRdb re-called the reads with MiXCR. The sample records roughly 200,000 distinct CDR3 sequences, over 60% being singletons. What was sequenced was naive CD4+ and CD8+ T cells sorted from blood, pooled from several donors. Every receptor here comes from a pool of human donors in good health; the sample pools cells from several healthy donors.

This clonotype was counted only a few times. This chain uses TRBV29-1 with TRBJ2-7, with no clear D. Trimming stripped 4 bases from V and 6 bases from J, with 13 bases between. Per germline, CDR1 SQVTM and CDR2 ANQGSEA. The CDR3 runs 12 residues. CDR3: CSVVYRAAEQYF. DNA for the CDR3: TGCAGCGTTGTATACCGGGCGGCCGAGCAGTACTTC.

This clonotype appeared once. The chain carries TRBV29-1 and TRBJ2-7, with a possible D match to TRBD1 (6 bases). CDR3 length equals 11 residues. From germline, CDR1 is SQVTM and CDR2 ANQGSEA. The ends were cut back, 6 bases at V and 6 bases at J, with 12 bases in the middle. Here the CDR3 reads CSVRTGFEQYF. In nucleotides, the CDR3 is TGCAGCGTCAGAACAGGGTTCGAGCAGTACTTC.

This clonotype was seen only a few times. This chain uses TRBV12-3 or TRBV12-4 with TRBJ1-2; D gene uncertain. The CDR3 contains 13 residues. V dropped 2 bases and J dropped 3 bases, with 7 bases sitting between them. As DNA, the CDR3 is TGTGCCAGCAGTTTAATAGGGTACTATGGCTACACCTTC. Protein: CASSLIGYYGYTF.

The chain links TRBV19 to TRBJ2-4; D is undetermined. Germline V lookup: CDR1 LNHDA, CDR2 SQIVND (reference sequence). Trimming pared 5 bases from V and 0 bases from J, leaving 17 bases between. The CDR3 has 17 amino acids. The CDR3 reads CASSLYRAQLAKNIQYF. Here the CDR3 DNA reads TGTGCCAGTAGTCTATACCGGGCCCAACTAGCCAAAAACATTCAGTACTTC.

The chain joins TRBV6-2 or TRBV6-3 to TRBJ1-2; D gene ambiguous. V dropped 2 bases and J dropped 7 bases, with 2 bases sitting between them. The CDR3 consists of 10 residues. Per the germline V gene, CDR1 is MNHEY and CDR2 is SVGEGT. CDR3 nucleotides: TGTGCCAGCAGTTACCCTGGCTACACCTTC. Encoded protein: CASSYPGYTF.

The V call is TRBV5-1, the J call TRBJ2-3, with 14 positions matching TRBD2. From germline, CDR1 is SGHRS and CDR2 YFSETQ. This CDR3 comprises 18 residues. V lost 2 bases, J lost 4 bases, and 9 bases stayed unmatched. The CDR3 DNA reads as TGCGCCAGCAGCTTAGGACTAGCGGGGGGCCAATTTCCAGATACGCAGTATTTT. It specifies CASSLGLAGGQFPDTQYF.